These T cell receptor beta chains were read from a single sample in a study of blood T cell repertoires in COVID-19. Method: immunoSEQ multiplex PCR; TCRdb's copy keeps in-frame clones and lacks some. The sample consists of about 230,000 clones, 80% to 90% of them appearing once. The sample taken for sequencing was peripheral blood. These receptor sequences come from a woman of 80 years or more with COVID-19, enrolled during active disease. Both conserved end residues are part of each CDR3. The size of a clone is reported for some rows only, either as once, few or many, or as a class for expanded clones.

clone size: NA
J gene: TRBJ2-7
V gene: TRBV20-1
CDR3 protein: CSASKAAGVYEQYF

clone size: NA
J gene: TRBJ2-3
V gene: TRBV5-4
CDR3 protein: CASSPREGATDTQYF

clone size: NA
J gene: TRBJ2-7
V gene: TRBV6-1
CDR3 protein: CASSVYTASSSYEQYF

clone size: once
J gene: TRBJ1-5
V gene: TRBV9
CDR3 protein: CASSVANSNQPQHF

clone size: NA
J gene: TRBJ1-6
V gene: TRBV18
CDR3 protein: CASSPGQIYNSPLHF

clone size: NA
J gene: TRBJ1-1
V gene: TRBV19
CDR3 protein: CASSIDGHSSGAFF

clone size: NA
J gene: TRBJ2-7
V gene: TRBV30
CDR3 protein: CAWSPPPVTYEQYF

clone size: NA
J gene: TRBJ1-4
V gene: TRBV5-6
CDR3 protein: CASSQSGTGGEKLFF

clone size: once
J gene: TRBJ2-3
V gene: TRBV11-3
CDR3 protein: CASSLGTSGSTDTQYF

clone size: once
J gene: TRBJ2-7
V gene: TRBV19
CDR3 protein: CASSVTGPSGEQYF